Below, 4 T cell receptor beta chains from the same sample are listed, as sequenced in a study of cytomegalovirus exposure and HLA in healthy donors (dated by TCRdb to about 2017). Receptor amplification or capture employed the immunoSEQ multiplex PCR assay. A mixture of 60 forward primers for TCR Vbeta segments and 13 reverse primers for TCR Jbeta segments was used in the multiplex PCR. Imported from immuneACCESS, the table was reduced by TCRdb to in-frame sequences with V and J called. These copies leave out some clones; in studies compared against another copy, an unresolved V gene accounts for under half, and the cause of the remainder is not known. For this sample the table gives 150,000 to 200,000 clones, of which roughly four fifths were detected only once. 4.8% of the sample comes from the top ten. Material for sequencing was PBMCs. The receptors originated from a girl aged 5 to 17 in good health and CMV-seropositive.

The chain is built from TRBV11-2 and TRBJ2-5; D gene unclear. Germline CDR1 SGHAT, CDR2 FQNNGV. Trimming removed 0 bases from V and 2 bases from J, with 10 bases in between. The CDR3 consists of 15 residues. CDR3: CASSLDMGRQETQYF. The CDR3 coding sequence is TGTGCCAGCAGCTTAGATATGGGCAGACAAGAGACCCAGTACTTC.

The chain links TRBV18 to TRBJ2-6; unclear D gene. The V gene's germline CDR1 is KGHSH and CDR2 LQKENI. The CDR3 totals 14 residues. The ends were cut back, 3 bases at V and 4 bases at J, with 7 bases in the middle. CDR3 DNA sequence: TGTGCCAGCTCACCCTCTATAGGGGCCAACGTCCTGACTTTC. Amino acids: CASSPSIGANVLTF.

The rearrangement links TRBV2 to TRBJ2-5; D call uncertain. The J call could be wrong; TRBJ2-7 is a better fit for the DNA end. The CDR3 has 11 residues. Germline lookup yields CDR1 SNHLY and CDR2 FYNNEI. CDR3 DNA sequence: TGTGCCAGCAGTGAAGATTACGAGCAGTACTTC. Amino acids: CASSEDYEQYF.

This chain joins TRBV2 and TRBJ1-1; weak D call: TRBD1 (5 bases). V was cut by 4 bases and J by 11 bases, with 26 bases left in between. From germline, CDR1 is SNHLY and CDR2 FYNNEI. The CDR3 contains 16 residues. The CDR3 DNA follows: TGTGCCAGCAGTGGGCGGGGGACGCGGACTAGTAATTTGGCTTTCTTT. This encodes CASSGRGTRTSNLAFF.